The present TCR beta chain was sequenced within a study of OX40 agonist ivuxolimab in advanced cancers. Across the study: Every 2 weeks, patients got intravenous ivuxolimab at one of six dose levels (0.01-10 mg/kg). The mean age was 60 years, ranging from roughly 23 to 90, with approximately 85% of participants male.

This table comes from immunoSEQ multiplex PCR, and its TCRdb copy is limited to in-frame clones, with some not included. The sample consists of more than 65,000 clones, 80% to 90% of them appearing once. Sequences were derived from CD4+ or CD8+ T cells sorted from blood, sampled in a trial of the OX40 agonist ivuxolimab. The sequence was collected from an adult with an advanced solid tumor such as melanoma, head and neck, liver or kidney cancer.

CDR3 amino acids: CASSIEGTGTSGANVLTF. The CDR3 DNA reads as TGTGCCAGTAGTATTGAGGGGACAGGGACATCTGGGGCCAACGTCCTGACTTTC. The rearrangement joins TRBV19 to TRBJ2-6, with 9 bases that match TRBD1. The CDR3 sequence is 18 residues long. Germline V gene sequence: CDR1 LNHDA, CDR2 SQIVND (reference sequence). The V segment lost 3 bases and the J segment 1 base; nucleotides outside the gene matches: 7.